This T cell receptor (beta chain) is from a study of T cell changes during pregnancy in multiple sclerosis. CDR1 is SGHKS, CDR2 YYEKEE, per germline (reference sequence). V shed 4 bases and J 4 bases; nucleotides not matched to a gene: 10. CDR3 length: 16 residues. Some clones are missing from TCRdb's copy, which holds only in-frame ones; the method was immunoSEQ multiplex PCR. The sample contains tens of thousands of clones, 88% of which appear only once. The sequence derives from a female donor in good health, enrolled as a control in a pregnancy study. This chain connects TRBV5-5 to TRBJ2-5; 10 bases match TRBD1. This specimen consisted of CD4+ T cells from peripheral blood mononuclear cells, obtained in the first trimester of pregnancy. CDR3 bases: TGTGCCAGCAGCCACGGCGACAGGGGGCCCTTAGAGACCCAGTACTTC. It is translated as CASSHGDRGPLETQYF.